These 15 T cell receptor beta chains share one sample of origin, sequenced in a study of blood T cell repertoires in COVID-19. Clones were read by immunoSEQ multiplex PCR, and TCRdb kept only the in-frame ones, dropping some. Among 88,000 or so clones, about 85% were seen once, and the ten largest hold 3.5% to 4%. The specimen was peripheral blood. All receptors derive from a man in his 60s with acute or convalescent COVID-19.

The chain has TRBV18 and TRBJ1-2, with 9 positions matching TRBD1. This CDR3 contains 18 residues. The junction had 12 bases not matched to a gene; V was cut back by 1 base and J by 3 bases. From germline, CDR1 is KGHSH and CDR2 LQKENI. In nucleotides, the CDR3 is TGTGCCAGCTCACCACTAGGTACTGGGACAGGGTCCCACTATGGCTACACCTTC. Amino acid sequence: CASSPLGTGTGSHYGYTF.

This chain joins TRBV2 and TRBJ1-2; D may be TRBD1 (6 bases). The germline V and J ends were trimmed by 7 bases and 7 bases, with 16 bases remaining between them. From germline, CDR1 is SNHLY and CDR2 FYNNEI. The CDR3 is 13 amino acids. The CDR3 region is CASTVNRVVGYTF. CDR3 nucleotide sequence: TGTGCCAGCACCGTTAACAGGGTTGTTGGCTACACCTTC. The full variable domain, rest sourced from reference TRBV2 and TRBJ1-2, is EPEVTQTPSHQVTQMGQEVILRCVPISNHLYFYWYRQILGQKVEFLVSFYNNEISEKSEIFDDQFSVERPDGSNFTLKIRSTKLEDSAMYFCASTVNRVVGYTFGSGTRLTVV.

J is TRBJ2-1 and V is TRBV19, with 8 bases fitting TRBD2. From germline, CDR1 is LNHDA and CDR2 SQIVND (reference sequence). CDR3 length equals 15 residues. V dropped 5 bases and J dropped 3; count of bases not matched to a gene: 6. CDR3 DNA sequence: TGTGCCAGTAGTGAATCGGGGGGGCTCTACAATGAGCAGTTCTTC. As protein: CASSESGGLYNEQFF.

The rearrangement joins TRBV18 to TRBJ1-1; 7 positions agree with TRBD1. Germline V gives CDR1 KGHSH, CDR2 LQKENI. V lost 3 bases and J lost 5; bases outside the gene matches: 18. The CDR3 is 18 amino acids. As DNA, the CDR3 is TGTGCCAGCTCACCCCCAAGACAGGGTGGATCGAAACAAACTGAAGCTTTCTTT. Its translation: CASSPPRQGGSKQTEAFF.

V and J are TRBV30 and TRBJ1-4; tentative D call: TRBD1 (5 bases). Germline assignment: CDR1 GTSNPN and CDR2 SVGIG (reference sequence). Trimming took off 4 bases at V and 3 bases at J, with 6 bases between the two ends. This CDR3 is 12 amino acids long. CDR3: CAWTGSNEKLFF. CDR3 coding DNA: TGTGCCTGGACAGGGTCTAATGAAAAACTGTTTTTT. Based on the CDR3 plus reference TRBV30 and TRBJ1-4, the full variable domain is SQTIHQWPATLVQPVGSPLSLECTVEGTSNPNLYWYRQAAGRGLQLLFYSVGIGQISSEVPQNLSASRPQDRQFILSSKKLLLSDSGFYLCAWTGSNEKLFFGSGTQLSVL.

V gene TRBV5-1 combines with J gene TRBJ1-1, with D unclear. CDR1 and CDR2 (germline): SGHRS, YFSETQ. V was shortened by 3 bases and J by 0 bases, with 6 bases between the two germline ends. The CDR3 has 13 residues. The DNA for the CDR3 is TGCGCCAGCAGCTCCCCAGTGAACACTGAAGCTTTCTTT. Its translation is CASSSPVNTEAFF.

This clone was seen a handful of times. The rearrangement uses TRBV12-3 or TRBV12-4 and TRBJ1-5; perhaps TRBD1 as D (5 bases). There are 13 residues in the CDR3. V lost 0 bases to trimming and J lost 6 bases, with 6 bases between them. The CDR3 DNA sequence: TGTGCCAGCAGTTTAGCAAGGGGTCAGCCCCAGCATTTT. This codes for CASSLARGQPQHF.

V is TRBV10-3 and J is TRBJ2-7; 7 positions match TRBD1. J gave up 3 bases and V 5 bases, and 7 bases lay outside the gene matches. The CDR3 has 14 residues. Germline lookup yields CDR1 ENHRY and CDR2 SYGVKD. CDR3 in DNA: TGTGCCATCAGTCACACCCAGGGGGTCTACGAGCAGTACTTC. It specifies CAISHTQGVYEQYF.

The V gene is TRBV6-5, the J gene TRBJ2-3; D unresolved. The ends were cut back, 5 bases at V and 5 bases at J, with 14 bases in the middle. The germline CDR1 and CDR2 sequences are MNHEY and SVGAGI. The CDR3 has 14 amino acids. CDR3 protein: CASSPAMTRDTQYF. The CDR3 region has the DNA TGTGCCAGCAGTCCGGCGATGACACGAGATACGCAGTATTTT.

This clone was counted many times. V usage is TRBV7-2 and J usage is TRBJ2-7; 16 bases match TRBD2. J lost 5 bases, V lost 3 bases, and 4 bases had no gene match. The CDR3 loop spans 16 amino acids. The germline V gene encodes CDR1 SGHTA and CDR2 FQGNSA. CDR3 in amino acids: CASSLGLAGGINEQYF. CDR3 DNA sequence: TGTGCCAGCAGCTTGGGACTAGCGGGGGGGATTAACGAGCAGTACTTC.

The chain is built from TRBV5-4 and TRBJ2-7; possible D gene TRBD1, 6 bases. The V gene's germline CDR1 is SGHNT and CDR2 YYREEE (reference sequence). The CDR3 runs 14 residues. The ends were cut back, 5 bases at V and 2 bases at J, with 14 bases in the middle. The CDR3 DNA sequence: TGTGCCAGCAGTGAGTCGGACAGTGCCTACGAGCAGTACTTC. Translation gives CASSESDSAYEQYF.

V and J are TRBV7-3 and TRBJ2-1; 7 nucleotides align to TRBD1. The CDR3 spans 15 residues. J was trimmed by 3 bases and V by 4 bases; bases with no gene match: 6. Germline assignment: CDR1 SGHTA and CDR2 FQGTGA. CDR3 sequence reads: CASSSDRDNYNEQFF. DNA for the CDR3: TGTGCCAGCAGCTCCGACAGGGATAACTACAATGAGCAGTTCTTC.

V gene TRBV7-2 combines with J gene TRBJ1-2; D is unclear. The V and J ends lost 2 bases and 5 bases respectively, with 6 bases between them. This CDR3 has 12 amino acids. Per the germline V gene, CDR1 is SGHTA and CDR2 is FQGNSA. CDR3: CASSLPGYGYTF. The DNA for the CDR3 is TGTGCCAGCAGCTTACCGGGATATGGCTACACCTTC.

The chain links TRBV24-1 to TRBJ1-5, with 7 bases aligning to TRBD1. The CDR3 totals 16 residues. The junction had 3 bases not matched to a gene; V was cut back by 1 base and J by 1 base. The V gene's germline CDR1 is KGHDR and CDR2 SFDVKD. The CDR3 here is CATSDFRDSSNQPQHF. For the CDR3, the DNA is TGTGCCACCAGTGATTTCCGGGACAGCAGCAATCAGCCCCAGCATTTT.

This chain links TRBV24-1 with TRBJ2-3; D possibly corresponds to TRBD2 (6 bases). Trimming shortened V by 1 base and J by 5 bases, and 6 bases separated the two germline ends. Germline CDR1 is KGHDR and CDR2 is SFDVKD. The CDR3 extends over 13 amino acids. Here the CDR3 DNA reads TGTGCCACCAGTGATTTAGCGGGAGATACGCAGTATTTT. This encodes CATSDLAGDTQYF.